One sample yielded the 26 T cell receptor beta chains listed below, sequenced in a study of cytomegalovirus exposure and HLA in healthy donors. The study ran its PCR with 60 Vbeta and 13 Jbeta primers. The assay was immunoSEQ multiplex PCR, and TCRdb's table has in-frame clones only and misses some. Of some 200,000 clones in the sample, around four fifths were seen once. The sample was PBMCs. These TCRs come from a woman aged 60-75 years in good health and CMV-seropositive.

CDR3 in amino acids: CASSPTRTETQYF. The CDR3 DNA is TGTGCCAGCAGCCCGACTAGAACAGAGACCCAGTACTTC. J is TRBJ2-5 and V is TRBV5-4; the D gene is possibly TRBD2 (6 bases). The germline V gene has CDR1 SGHNT and CDR2 YYREEE (reference sequence). The CDR3 is 13 amino acids. Deletions cut 4 bases from V and 4 bases from J, with 11 bases between.

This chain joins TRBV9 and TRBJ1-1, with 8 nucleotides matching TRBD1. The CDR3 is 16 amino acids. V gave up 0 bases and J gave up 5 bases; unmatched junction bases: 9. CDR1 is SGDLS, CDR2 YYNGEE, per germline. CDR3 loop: CASSVEGNRGWTEAFF. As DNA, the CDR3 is TGTGCCAGCAGCGTAGAGGGAAACAGGGGGTGGACTGAAGCTTTCTTT.

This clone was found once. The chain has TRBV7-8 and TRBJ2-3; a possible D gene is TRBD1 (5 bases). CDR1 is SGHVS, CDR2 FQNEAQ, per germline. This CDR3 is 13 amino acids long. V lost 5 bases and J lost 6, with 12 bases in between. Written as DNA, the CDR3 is TGTGCCAGCAGCGTCCAGGGTTGGGATACGCAGTATTTT. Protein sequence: CASSVQGWDTQYF.

The CDR3, as DNA: TGCGCCAGCAGCTCCCAGACAGGGATGGTTGAAGCTTTCTTT. Translation gives CASSSQTGMVEAFF. This sequence joins TRBV5-1 and TRBJ1-1; 7 positions agree with TRBD1. This CDR3 is built from 14 residues. The germline V gene has CDR1 SGHRS and CDR2 YFSETQ. The V gene end was trimmed by 3 bases and the J gene end by 7 bases; junction bases not matched to a gene: 9.

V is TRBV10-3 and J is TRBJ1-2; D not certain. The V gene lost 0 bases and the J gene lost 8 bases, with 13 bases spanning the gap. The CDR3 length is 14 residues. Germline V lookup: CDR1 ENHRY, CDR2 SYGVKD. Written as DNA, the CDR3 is TGTGCCATCAGTGAGTCCGAGGGAACGGGGGGCTACACCTTC. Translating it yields CAISESEGTGGYTF.

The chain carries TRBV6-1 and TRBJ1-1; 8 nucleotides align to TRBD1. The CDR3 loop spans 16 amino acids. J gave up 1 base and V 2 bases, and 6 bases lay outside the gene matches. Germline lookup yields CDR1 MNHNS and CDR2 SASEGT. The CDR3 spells CASSEMGQATNTEAFF. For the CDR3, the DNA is TGTGCCAGCAGTGAAATGGGACAGGCAACGAACACTGAAGCTTTCTTT.

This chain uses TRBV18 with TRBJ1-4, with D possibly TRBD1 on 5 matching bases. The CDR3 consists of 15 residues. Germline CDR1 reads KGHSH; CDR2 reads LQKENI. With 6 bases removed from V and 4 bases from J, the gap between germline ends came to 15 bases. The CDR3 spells CASSLGGGLNEKLFF. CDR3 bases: TGTGCCAGCTCGCTCGGCGGGGGACTTAATGAAAAACTGTTTTTT.

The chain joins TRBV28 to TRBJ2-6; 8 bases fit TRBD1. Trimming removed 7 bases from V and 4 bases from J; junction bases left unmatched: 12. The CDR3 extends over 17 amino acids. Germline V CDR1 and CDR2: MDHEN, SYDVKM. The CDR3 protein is CASNRPGGALGANVLTF. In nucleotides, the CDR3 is TGTGCCAGCAATCGCCCAGGGGGCGCTTTAGGGGCCAACGTCCTGACTTTC.

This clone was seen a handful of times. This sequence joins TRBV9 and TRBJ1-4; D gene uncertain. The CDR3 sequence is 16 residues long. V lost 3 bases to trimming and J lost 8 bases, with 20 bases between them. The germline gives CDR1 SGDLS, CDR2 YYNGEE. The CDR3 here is CASSAGSLSGEEKLFF. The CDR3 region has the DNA TGTGCCAGCAGCGCTGGGAGCCTAAGCGGAGAGGAAAAACTGTTTTTT. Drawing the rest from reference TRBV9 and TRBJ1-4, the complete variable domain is DSGVTQTPKHLITATGQRVTLRCSPRSGDLSVYWYQQSLDQGLQFLIQYYNGEERAKGNILERFSAQQFPDLHSELNLSSLELGDSALYFCASSAGSLSGEEKLFFGSGTQLSVL.

The CDR3 spells CASSFGQGEQFF. The CDR3 DNA reads TGTGCCAGCAGCTTTGGACAGGGCGAGCAGTTCTTC. This chain connects TRBV7-9 to TRBJ2-1; TRBD1 aligns across 8 bases. Germline-derived CDR1 and CDR2 are SEHNR and FQNEAQ (reference sequence). Trimming cost V 3 bases and J 10 bases; bases outside gene matches: 2. This CDR3 spans 12 amino acids.

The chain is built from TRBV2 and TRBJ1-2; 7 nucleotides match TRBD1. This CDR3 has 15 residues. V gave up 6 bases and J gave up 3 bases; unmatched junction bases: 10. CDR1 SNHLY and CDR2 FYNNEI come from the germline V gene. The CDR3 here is CASRPTGALDYGYTF. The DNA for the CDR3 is TGTGCCAGCAGGCCCACAGGGGCCCTGGACTATGGCTACACCTTC.

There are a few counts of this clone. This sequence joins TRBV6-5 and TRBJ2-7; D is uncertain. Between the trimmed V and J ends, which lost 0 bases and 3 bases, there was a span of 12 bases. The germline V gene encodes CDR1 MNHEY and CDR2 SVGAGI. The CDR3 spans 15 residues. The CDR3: CASSYSKYIHYEQYF. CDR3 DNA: TGTGCCAGCAGTTACTCGAAGTACATACACTACGAGCAGTACTTC.

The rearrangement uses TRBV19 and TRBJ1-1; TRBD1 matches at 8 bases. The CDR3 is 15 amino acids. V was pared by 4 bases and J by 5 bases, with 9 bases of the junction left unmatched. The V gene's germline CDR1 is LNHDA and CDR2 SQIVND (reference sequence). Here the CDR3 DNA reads TGTGCCAGTAGTAAGCAGGGGGCTTTAGAAACTGAAGCTTTCTTT. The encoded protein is CASSKQGALETEAFF.

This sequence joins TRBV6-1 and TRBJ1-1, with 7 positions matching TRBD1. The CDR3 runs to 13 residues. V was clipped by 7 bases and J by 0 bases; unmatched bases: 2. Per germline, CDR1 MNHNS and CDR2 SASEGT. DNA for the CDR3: TGTGCCAGCAAACAGGGGCTGAACACTGAAGCTTTCTTT. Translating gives CASKQGLNTEAFF.

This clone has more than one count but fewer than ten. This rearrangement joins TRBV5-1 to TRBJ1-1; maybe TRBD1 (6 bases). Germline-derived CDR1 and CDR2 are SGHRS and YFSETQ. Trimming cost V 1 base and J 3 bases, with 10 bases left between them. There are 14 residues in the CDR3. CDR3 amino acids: CASSLPGVDTEAFF. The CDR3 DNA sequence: TGCGCCAGCAGCTTGCCAGGGGTGGACACTGAAGCTTTCTTT.

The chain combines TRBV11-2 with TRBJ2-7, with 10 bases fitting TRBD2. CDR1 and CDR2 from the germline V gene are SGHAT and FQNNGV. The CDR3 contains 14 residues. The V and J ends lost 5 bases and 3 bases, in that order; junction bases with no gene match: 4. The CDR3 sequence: CASSQGTSVYEQYF. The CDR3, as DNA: TGTGCCAGCAGCCAAGGGACTAGCGTCTACGAGCAGTACTTC.

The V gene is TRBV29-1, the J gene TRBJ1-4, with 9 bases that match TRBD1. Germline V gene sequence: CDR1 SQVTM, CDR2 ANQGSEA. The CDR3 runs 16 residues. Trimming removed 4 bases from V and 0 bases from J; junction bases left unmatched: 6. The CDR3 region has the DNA TGCAGCGTTGTGACAGGGGGGGGAGCAACTAATGAAAAACTGTTTTTT. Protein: CSVVTGGGATNEKLFF.

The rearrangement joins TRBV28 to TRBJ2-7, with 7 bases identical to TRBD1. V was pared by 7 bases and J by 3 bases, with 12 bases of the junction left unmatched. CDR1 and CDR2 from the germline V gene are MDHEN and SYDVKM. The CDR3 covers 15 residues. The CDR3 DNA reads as TGTGCCAGCACCACTGGGGCTACAGGGGACTACGAGCAGTACTTC. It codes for CASTTGATGDYEQYF.

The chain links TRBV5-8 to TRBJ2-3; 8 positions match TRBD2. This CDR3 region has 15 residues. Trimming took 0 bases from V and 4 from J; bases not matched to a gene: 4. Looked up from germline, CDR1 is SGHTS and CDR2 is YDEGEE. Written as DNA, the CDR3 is TGTGCCAGCAGCTTGGCCGGGGGGGCTTCAGATACGCAGTATTTT. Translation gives CASSLAGGASDTQYF.

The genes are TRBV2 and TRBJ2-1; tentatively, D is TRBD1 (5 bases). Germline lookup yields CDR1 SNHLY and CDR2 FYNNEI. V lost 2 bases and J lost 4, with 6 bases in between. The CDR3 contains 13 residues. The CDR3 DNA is TGTGCCAGCAGTGAATCAGGGTACAATGAGCAGTTCTTC. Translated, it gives CASSESGYNEQFF.

The CDR3 nucleotides read TGTGCCAGCAGCTTAGAAGGGACAGGCTCTTTGATGGGTACGCAGTATTTT. Translation: CASSLEGTGSLMGTQYF. This sequence joins TRBV7-9 and TRBJ2-3; the match to TRBD1 covers 8 bases. Unmatched junction bases numbered 14, after V lost 1 base and J lost 8 bases. The CDR3 extends over 17 amino acids. Germline loops: CDR1 SEHNR, CDR2 FQNEAQ (reference sequence).

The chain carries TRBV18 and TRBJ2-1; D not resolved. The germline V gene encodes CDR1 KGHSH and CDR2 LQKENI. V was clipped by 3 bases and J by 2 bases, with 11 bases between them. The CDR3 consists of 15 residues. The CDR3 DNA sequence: TGTGCCAGCTCACCCCCAGAGGTTGCCTACAATGAGCAGTTCTTC. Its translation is CASSPPEVAYNEQFF.

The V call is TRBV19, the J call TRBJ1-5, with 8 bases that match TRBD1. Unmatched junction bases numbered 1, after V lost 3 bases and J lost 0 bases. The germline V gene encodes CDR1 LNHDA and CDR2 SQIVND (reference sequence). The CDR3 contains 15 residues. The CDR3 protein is CASSMTGASNQPQHF. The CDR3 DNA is TGTGCCAGTAGTATGACAGGGGCTAGCAATCAGCCCCAGCATTTT.

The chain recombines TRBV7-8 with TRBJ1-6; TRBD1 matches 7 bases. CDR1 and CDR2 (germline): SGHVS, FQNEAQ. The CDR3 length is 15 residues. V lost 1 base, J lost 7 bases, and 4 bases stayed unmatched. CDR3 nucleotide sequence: TGTGCCAGCAGCTTAGATACAGGGGAAAATTCACCCCTCCACTTT. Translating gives CASSLDTGENSPLHF.

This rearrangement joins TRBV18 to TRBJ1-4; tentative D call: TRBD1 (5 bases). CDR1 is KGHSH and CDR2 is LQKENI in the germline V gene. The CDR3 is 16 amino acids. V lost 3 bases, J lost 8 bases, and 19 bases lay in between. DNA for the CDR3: TGTGCCAGCTCACCGGGCGTTCAGGGATCCCGCGAAAAACTGTTTTTT. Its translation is CASSPGVQGSREKLFF.

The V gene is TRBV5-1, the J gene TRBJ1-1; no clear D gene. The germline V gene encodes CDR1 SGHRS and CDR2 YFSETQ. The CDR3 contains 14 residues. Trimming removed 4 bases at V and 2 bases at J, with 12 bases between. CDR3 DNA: TGCGCCAGCAGCGTCGGGAGTAAAAACACTGAAGCTTTCTTT. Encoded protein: CASSVGSKNTEAFF. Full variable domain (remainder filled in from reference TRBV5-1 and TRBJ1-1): KAGVTQTPRYLIKTRGQQVTLSCSPISGHRSVSWYQQTPGQGLQFLFEYFSETQRNKGNFPGRFSGRQFSNSRSEMNVSTLELGDSALYLCASSVGSKNTEAFFGQGTRLTVV.